A selection of T cell receptor beta chains follows, all from one sample in a study of molecular identifiers for immune sequencing clone quantification. TCRdb used MiXCR to reprocess the PCR reads, holding one entry per CDR3 protein. This table holds about 630,000 distinct CDR3 sequences, over 25% found once. The specimen was naive CD8+ T cells from blood, with Jurkat cell RNA spiked in. Receptors originate from a human donor in good health. Some libraries in this study had Jurkat cell RNA spiked in. Both conserved end residues are part of each CDR3. D genes are given only for firm matches. Clone size is stated in some rows and not others, as once, few, many or a class when expanded.

V: TRBV19
size: few
J: TRBJ2-7
D: NA
CDR3: CASSPGSPDEQYF
DNA: TGTGCCAGCTCACCGGGCTCCCCGGACGAGCAGTACTTC

V: TRBV11-2
size: NA
J: TRBJ2-5
D: TRBD1
CDR3: CASSSGGQSQETQYF
DNA: TGTGCCAGCAGCTCAGGGGGACAGTCCCAAGAGACCCAGTACTTC

V: TRBV6-5
size: NA
J: TRBJ1-5
D: NA
CDR3: CASSWGHDQPQHF
DNA: TGTGCCAGCAGTTGGGGCCACGATCAGCCCCAGCATTTT

V: TRBV27
size: once
J: TRBJ1-5
D: TRBD1
CDR3: CASSWGRGLKSQPQHF
DNA: TGTGCCAGCAGTTGGGGGAGGGGGCTAAAAAGTCAGCCCCAGCATTTT

V: TRBV4-3
size: few
J: TRBJ1-1
D: NA
CDR3: CASSQDPVGPRNTEAFF
DNA: TGCGCCAGCAGCCAAGATCCGGTGGGACCGCGGAACACTGAAGCTTTCTTT

V: TRBV4-1
size: NA
J: TRBJ2-7
D: TRBD2
CDR3: CASSRTSGYTYEQYF
DNA: TGCGCCAGCAGCCGAACTAGCGGGTACACCTACGAGCAGTACTTC

V: TRBV12-3/TRBV12-4
size: NA
J: TRBJ2-1
D: TRBD2
CDR3: CASSPTSGHYNEQFF
DNA: TGTGCCAGCAGTCCCACTAGCGGACACTACAATGAGCAGTTCTTC

V: TRBV27
size: once
J: TRBJ2-7
D: NA
CDR3: CVSSLSGGSYEQYF
DNA: TGTGTCAGCAGTTTATCGGGCGGGTCCTACGAGCAGTACTTC

V: TRBV30
size: NA
J: TRBJ2-1
D: TRBD2
CDR3: CAWTQAGAINEQFF
DNA: TGTGCCTGGACGCAAGCGGGAGCGATCAATGAGCAGTTCTTC

V: TRBV19
size: many
J: TRBJ2-7
D: TRBD1
CDR3: CASSIIGQAGYEQYF
DNA: TGTGCCAGTAGTATAATAGGACAGGCCGGCTACGAGCAGTACTTC

V: TRBV7-9
size: few
J: TRBJ2-7
D: TRBD2
CDR3: CASSLGFSGANYEQYF
DNA: TGTGCCAGCAGCTTAGGATTTAGCGGGGCCAACTACGAGCAGTACTTC